Listed below are T cell receptor beta chains from one sample, sequenced in a study of blood T cell repertoires in COVID-19. Sequencing used immunoSEQ multiplex PCR; TCRdb keeps in-frame clones, though not all of them. Found here are 360,000 or so clones, 90% of them singletons; the top ten hold approximately 6.2%. Material: peripheral blood. The receptors derive from a man between 18 and 35 years old with active or convalescent COVID-19. The CDR3 runs from the conserved cysteine through the conserved F or W. The order of the fields is J gene, V gene, D gene, clone size, CDR3 protein, CDR3 DNA. The D gene is left open where the match is weak. Part of the rows lack a size; the others show once, few, many or a class for expanded clones.

J: TRBJ1-6
V: TRBV4-3
D: NA
size: NA
CDR3: CASSPRGLGSPLHF
DNA: TGCGCCAGCAGCCCCCGAGGGCTCGGTTCACCCCTCCACTTT

J: TRBJ2-3
V: TRBV6-4
D: NA
size: NA
CDR3: CASRPDWNTDTQYF
DNA: TGTGCCAGCAGACCCGACTGGAACACAGATACGCAGTATTTT

J: TRBJ2-2
V: TRBV5-1
D: NA
size: NA
CDR3: CASSLASDPENGELFF
DNA: TGCGCCAGCAGCTTGGCTTCAGACCCGGAGAACGGGGAGCTGTTTTTT

J: TRBJ1-2
V: TRBV12-5
D: NA
size: NA
CDR3: CASGLGGYGYTF
DNA: TGTGCTAGTGGTTTGGGCGGGTATGGCTACACCTTC

J: TRBJ1-1
V: TRBV2
D: TRBD1
size: NA
CDR3: CASSRVRTGGRSTEAFF
DNA: TGTGCCAGCAGTAGGGTCAGGACAGGGGGTCGGTCCACTGAAGCTTTCTTT

J: TRBJ2-7
V: TRBV5-1
D: TRBD2
size: NA
CDR3: CASSPQGSGGYEQYF
DNA: TGCGCCAGCAGCCCCCAGGGTAGCGGGGGTTACGAGCAGTACTTC

J: TRBJ1-1
V: TRBV5-1
D: NA
size: NA
CDR3: CASSPQGGNTEAFF
DNA: TGCGCCAGCAGCCCCCAGGGAGGGAACACTGAAGCTTTCTTT

J: TRBJ2-1
V: TRBV7-7
D: TRBD2
size: NA
CDR3: CASSFRLAGASDEQFF
DNA: TGTGCTAGCAGCTTTCGACTAGCGGGAGCCAGTGATGAGCAGTTCTTC

J: TRBJ2-3
V: TRBV11-2
D: TRBD2
size: NA
CDR3: CASSLERGAVDTQYF
DNA: TGTGCCAGCAGCTTAGAGCGGGGGGCCGTAGATACGCAGTATTTT

J: TRBJ1-3
V: TRBV7-8
D: NA
size: NA
CDR3: CASSLVQNPSGNTIYF
DNA: TGTGCCAGCAGCTTAGTACAGAACCCCTCTGGAAACACCATATATTTT

J: TRBJ2-2
V: TRBV4-3
D: TRBD1
size: few
CDR3: CASSQTDRAPGELFF
DNA: TGCGCCAGCAGCCAAACGGACAGGGCCCCCGGGGAGCTGTTTTTT